This T cell receptor beta chain is drawn from a study of T-cell reconstitution after alpha-beta-depleted transplantation in children. As it was prepared, the TCRbeta library received unique molecular identifiers. TCRdb passed the PCR reads through MiXCR, listing each CDR3 protein once. The top ten hold less than 9% of the sample, which has about 300,000 distinct CDR3 sequences, about 9.4% seen once. This clonotype was recorded many times. Its specificity is unknown. The study, taken as a whole, reports: Where some patients showed high TCRbeta diversity at day 60, it came from recipient T cells and thymic progenitors that had survived. At one year after transplant, newly produced T cells mostly accounted for T-cell counts and diversity.

Material: PBMCs, obtained before TCRalphabeta/CD19-depleted stem cell transplant. The TCR comes from a boy under three years old with acute myeloid leukemia, due to receive a stem cell transplant.

The CDR3, as DNA: TGCAGCGTTGAAGTGGGTTCTCACACAGATACGCAGTATTTT. Translating it yields CSVEVGSHTDTQYF. V and J are TRBV29-1 and TRBJ2-3, with no clear D. The CDR3 is made up of 14 amino acids. Germline V gene data show CDR1 as SQVTM and CDR2 as ANQGSEA. The V end lost 1 base, the J end lost 2 bases, and 10 bases lay between the germline ends.